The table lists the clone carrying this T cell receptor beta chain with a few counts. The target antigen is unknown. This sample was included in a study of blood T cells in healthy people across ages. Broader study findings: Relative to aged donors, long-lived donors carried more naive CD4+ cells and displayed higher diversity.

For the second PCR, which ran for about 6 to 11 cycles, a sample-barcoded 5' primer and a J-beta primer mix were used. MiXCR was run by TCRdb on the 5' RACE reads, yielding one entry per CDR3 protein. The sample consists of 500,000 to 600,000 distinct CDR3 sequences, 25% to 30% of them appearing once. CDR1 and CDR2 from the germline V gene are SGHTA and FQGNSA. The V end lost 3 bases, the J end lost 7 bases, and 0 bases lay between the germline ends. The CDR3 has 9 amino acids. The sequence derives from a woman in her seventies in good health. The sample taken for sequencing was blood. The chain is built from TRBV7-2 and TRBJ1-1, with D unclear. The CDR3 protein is CASSFEAFF. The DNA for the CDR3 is TGTGCCAGCAGCTTTGAAGCTTTCTTT.